In its sample, the clone carrying this T cell receptor beta chain was seen a few times. The sample belongs to a study of CD4 T cells in relation to SARS-CoV-2 and coronaviruses. Data came from immunoSEQ multiplex PCR; TCRdb stores just in-frame clones and leaves some out. Of approximately 38,000 clones listed, over 75% are singletons. The CDR3 spans 14 residues. Germline loops: CDR1 SEHNR, CDR2 FQNEAQ (reference sequence). V lost 2 bases to trimming and J lost 7 bases, with 9 bases between them. The clonotype originates from an adult with COVID-19. The sample comprised memory CD4+ T cells from PBMCs. This chain joins TRBV7-9 and TRBJ1-6; no clear D gene. The CDR3: CASSLTGRNSPLHF. In DNA form, the CDR3 reads TGTGCCAGCAGCTTAACCGGGAGGAATTCACCCCTCCACTTT.